This record concerns one T cell receptor beta chain sequence. The antigen it recognizes is unknown. No base quality values were provided; no much bigger clone lies one nucleotide off. TCRbeta CDR3 regions were amplified from genomic DNA by means of the immunoSEQ Assay, a bias-controlled multiplex PCR. The source study handled its data this way. Nucleated cell counts per sample were estimated from amplification of reference gene primers within the assay. Sequence reads were collapsed and filtered to measure the absolute abundance of every unique TCRbeta CDR3 rearrangement. For each sample, productive Simpson clonality was calculated as the square root of Simpson's diversity index over productive rearrangements. Not all clones reach the TCRdb copy of this immuneACCESS table, which keeps in-frame sequences only. Checked studies attribute under half of the gap to unresolved V genes and leave the rest unexplained. V and J calls plus clone size are reproduced from that table; the DNA served to infer D and trimming. The table for this sample lists approximately 300,000 clones; approximately 88% of them were counted only once. The ten largest clones represent approximately 4.7% of the sample.

This entry is derived from a study of blood T cell repertoires in COVID-19 (dated by TCRdb to 2019 to 2021). For the study in its entirety: Collaborator samples came from the United States, Italy and Spain and covered acute and convalescent phases of COVID-19. The material from the prospective study consisted of cDNA or gDNA derived from T cells, B-cell-depleted T cells, or PBMCs. Subjects who had been exposed to COVID-19, were actively infected with it, or had recovered from it provided the deeply sampled blood TCRbeta repertoires that made up the dataset. The repertoires were made available in a free public database intended to serve as a resource for research on the immune response to SARS-CoV-2. The samples were drawn from the first 160 participants of the ongoing ImmuneRACE study and from 1,200 or so subjects provided by 6 global collaborators. The sample metadata nearly always contained a de-identified subject ID, COVID-19 status, age in years and sex. HLA class I and class II types, where available, came from metadata supplied by the sample provider rather than from assay-based typing.

Participants in the prospective study were aged about 18 to 100 years, lived in approximately 26 United States geographic areas, and enrolled through a virtual design. In the prospective study, participants were assigned to cohorts based on the clinical history participants reported in a screening survey and a study questionnaire. Recovered participants in ImmuneRACE Cohort 3 were defined by two consecutive negative NP/OP PCR tests, clearance by a healthcare professional, or resolution of symptoms. Mobile phlebotomists in the prospective study collected whole blood, serum and a nasopharyngeal or oropharyngeal swab from every participant. Prospective study participants could optionally give additional blood draws and questionnaires over a 2-month period. Prospective study blood samples were shipped either frozen or at room temperature before DNA extraction. General findings and caveats noted by the study authors: The quantity of clinical and demographic metadata differed by source and by participant and was supplied without curation.

Trimming takes 2 bases off V and 7 bases off J; junction bases not matched to a gene: 12. For CDR1 and CDR2, the germline V gene (reference sequence) lists MNHEY and SMNVEV. The cysteine opens and the phenylalanine closes a CDR3 of 17 amino acids. Of all the DNA, just the CDR3 is kept, 51 bases in frame from base 1. Recombination connected TRBV27 to TRBJ1-2; 11 bases in between match TRBD1. The clonotype was recovered from a man aged 60-69 years who had recovered from COVID-19. Sequencing input: PBMCs or T cells enriched from blood (not recorded which). The CDR3 sequence is CASSLLGDRGFFGGYTF. The DNA reads as follows: TGTGCCAGCAGTTTACTCGGGGACAGGGGGTTTTTTGGTGGCTACACCTTC.